Below, 19 T cell receptor beta chains from the same sample are listed, as sequenced in a study of cytomegalovirus exposure and HLA in healthy donors. PCR was performed using 60 Vbeta and 13 Jbeta primers. Some clones are missing from TCRdb's copy, which holds only in-frame ones; the method was immunoSEQ multiplex PCR. This sample has over 150,000 clones, with around 68% found just once. Input material: PBMCs. The receptors were sampled from a man aged 30 to 45 in good health and CMV-seronegative.

The V gene is TRBV5-1, the J gene TRBJ2-3; D possibly corresponds to TRBD2 (6 bases). V lost 5 bases and J 5 bases, leaving 15 bases between the germline ends. This CDR3 spans 14 amino acids. CDR1 and CDR2 from the germline V gene are SGHRS and YFSETQ. The CDR3 nucleotides are TGCGCCAGCAGGGAGGCGGGAAGTGGAGATACGCAGTATTTT. This codes for CASREAGSGDTQYF.

This clone came up a few times. This sequence joins TRBV9 and TRBJ1-1; the D is unclear. Trimming shortened V by 3 bases and J by 5 bases, and 11 bases separated the two germline ends. This CDR3 is 13 amino acids long. CDR1 and CDR2 from the germline V gene are SGDLS and YYNGEE. The CDR3 DNA follows: TGTGCCAGCAGCGAGACGCCGGGAACTGAAGCTTTCTTT. Translation gives CASSETPGTEAFF.

This clone was counted a single time. V gene TRBV2 combines with J gene TRBJ2-7; 7 bases map to TRBD1. Per germline, CDR1 SNHLY and CDR2 FYNNEI. The CDR3 spans 13 residues. Trimming took 6 bases from V and 3 from J; bases not matched to a gene: 5. The CDR3 nucleotides are TGTGCCAGCAGCGGGACAGATAGCTACGAGCAGTACTTC. Protein: CASSGTDSYEQYF.

J is TRBJ1-5 and V is TRBV6-5, with a possible D match to TRBD1 (5 bases). Germline CDR1 is MNHEY and CDR2 is SVGAGI. V was shortened by 5 bases and J by 5 bases, with 13 bases between the two germline ends. The CDR3 loop spans 14 amino acids. CDR3 DNA: TGTGCCAGCAGTCAAACAGGAATCTATCAGCCCCAGCATTTT. Protein: CASSQTGIYQPQHF.

The gene calls are TRBV28 and TRBJ1-1; no definite D call. V lost 3 bases and J lost 0, with 8 bases in between. CDR1 and CDR2 from the germline V gene are MDHEN and SYDVKM. CDR3 length: 14 residues. The CDR3 sequence: CASSFGGMNTEAFF. In DNA form, the CDR3 reads TGTGCCAGCAGTTTCGGAGGGATGAACACTGAAGCTTTCTTT.

The chain recombines TRBV5-1 with TRBJ2-1, with D perhaps TRBD1 (5 bases). V shed 4 bases and J shed 7 bases, with 15 bases lying between them. This CDR3 is 14 amino acids long. CDR1 and CDR2 from the germline V gene are SGHRS and YFSETQ. This chain's CDR3 is CASSPGQEPNEQFF. CDR3 nucleotides: TGCGCCAGCAGCCCAGGGCAGGAGCCTAATGAGCAGTTCTTC.

The DNA of the CDR3 is TGTGCCATCAGCGAGAACCTGGGACACGCCCAAGAGACCCAGTACTTC. Amino acid sequence: CAISENLGHAQETQYF. The V call is TRBV10-3, the J call TRBJ2-5; D is possibly TRBD1 (6 bases). CDR3 size: 16 residues. V lost 6 bases to trimming and J lost 1 base, with 18 bases between them. From germline, CDR1 is ENHRY and CDR2 SYGVKD.

The chain has TRBV10-3 and TRBJ1-1, with TRBD1 as a possible D gene (6 bases). V lost 2 bases and J 6 bases, leaving 16 bases between the germline ends. This CDR3 has 15 residues. CDR1 and CDR2 (germline): ENHRY, SYGVKD. The CDR3 region is CAISEIGGGRPEAFF. DNA of the CDR3: TGTGCCATCAGTGAGATCGGGGGGGGGCGGCCTGAAGCTTTCTTT.

This clone was detected once. The chain joins TRBV14 to TRBJ2-7, with a possible D match to TRBD1 (6 bases). CDR3 length equals 12 residues. Per the germline V gene, CDR1 is SGHDN and CDR2 is FVKESK. Trimming removed 0 bases from V and 6 bases from J, with 6 bases in between. DNA of the CDR3: TGTGCCAGCAGCCAAGAAGGGGGCGAGCAGTACTTC. Protein product: CASSQEGGEQYF.

In this sample, this clone turned up a few times. The chain recombines TRBV5-6 with TRBJ2-2, with 7 positions matching TRBD2. The germline gives CDR1 SGHDT, CDR2 YYEEEE. The CDR3 extends over 14 amino acids. The V gene end was trimmed by 3 bases and the J gene end by 7 bases; junction bases not matched to a gene: 6. This chain's CDR3 is CASSSRLAGGELFF. CDR3 DNA: TGTGCCAGCAGCTCCAGACTAGCTGGCGGGGAGCTGTTTTTT.

In its sample, this clone was seen once. V is TRBV28 and J is TRBJ1-1; D gene unclear. Germline loops: CDR1 MDHEN, CDR2 SYDVKM. The germline V and J ends were trimmed by 3 bases and 5 bases, with 4 bases remaining between them. The CDR3 length is 11 residues. Here the CDR3 DNA reads TGTGCCAGCAGTTTCGGTACTGAAGCTTTCTTT. Translating gives CASSFGTEAFF.

This clone occurred a few times. The chain combines TRBV4-2 with TRBJ2-3; the D gene is possibly TRBD2 (6 bases). This CDR3 has 14 residues. Germline loops: CDR1 LGHNA, CDR2 YNFKEQ. The V gene lost 7 bases and the J gene lost 5 bases, with 16 bases spanning the gap. CDR3: CASTLTPGEDTQYF. In nucleotides, the CDR3 is TGTGCCAGCACCCTGACACCGGGGGAAGATACGCAGTATTTT.

V usage is TRBV7-2 and J usage is TRBJ2-3; 11 bases fit TRBD2. The J segment lost 0 bases and the V segment lost 6 bases, leaving 5 bases of the junction unmatched. The CDR3 runs to 16 residues. The germline V gene has CDR1 SGHTA and CDR2 FQGNSA. The CDR3 region has the DNA TGTGCCAGCAGGCTAGCGGGGGGTGCTAGCACAGATACGCAGTATTTT. Protein: CASRLAGGASTDTQYF.

The CDR3 loop is CASSYSPAGGYEQYF. In nucleotides, the CDR3 is TGTGCCAGCAGTTACTCGCCAGCGGGGGGCTACGAGCAGTACTTC. V is TRBV6-5 and J is TRBJ2-7; 9 bases align to TRBD2. The CDR3 consists of 15 residues. After removal of 0 bases from V and 3 bases from J, the junction contained 3 bases not matched to a gene. The germline gives CDR1 MNHEY, CDR2 SVGAGI.

This sequence joins TRBV2 and TRBJ1-5; TRBD1 matches at 7 bases. Looked up from germline, CDR1 is SNHLY and CDR2 is FYNNEI. V shed 5 bases, J shed 4 bases, and the junction held 5 bases outside the gene matches. The CDR3 is made up of 14 amino acids. CDR3 region: CASSPDRQNQPQHF. For the CDR3, the DNA is TGTGCCAGCAGTCCGGACAGGCAAAATCAGCCCCAGCATTTT.

CDR3 nucleotide sequence: TGTGCCAGCAGCTACCGGACAGGTGGAGAAGAGACCCAGTACTTC. Translation gives CASSYRTGGEETQYF. V and J are TRBV5-4 and TRBJ2-5; TRBD1 matches 7 bases. The CDR3 loop spans 15 amino acids. Germline V gene lookup returns CDR1 SGHNT and CDR2 YYREEE (reference sequence). The trim removed 3 bases at V and 3 bases at J, leaving 8 bases unmatched.

This clone was seen only a few times. The genes are TRBV19 and TRBJ1-5; weak D call: TRBD1 (5 bases). The V end lost 2 bases, the J end lost 4 bases, and 6 bases lay between the germline ends. CDR1 is LNHDA, CDR2 SQIVND, per germline (reference sequence). This CDR3 comprises 13 residues. The CDR3 nucleotides read TGTGCCAGTAGTATACGGGGGAATCAGCCCCAGCATTTT. This sequence encodes CASSIRGNQPQHF.

This clone has only a few counts. This chain connects TRBV7-6 to TRBJ2-1; D is unclear. Germline V lookup: CDR1 SGHVS, CDR2 FNYEAQ. The ends were cut back, 5 bases at V and 10 bases at J, with 9 bases in the middle. The CDR3 length is 11 residues. The CDR3, as DNA: TGTGCCAGCAGCCGGTTTAGCGAGCAGTTCTTC. Residues: CASSRFSEQFF.

This clone was picked up a small number of times. This CDR3 is CASSLVAGGGYGYTF. CDR3 coding DNA: TGTGCCAGCAGTTTAGTGGCGGGGGGCGGCTATGGCTACACCTTC. V is TRBV28 and J is TRBJ1-2; possible D gene TRBD1, 6 bases. CDR1 is MDHEN, CDR2 SYDVKM, per germline. CDR3 length equals 15 residues. The V gene lost 2 bases and the J gene lost 4 bases, with 14 bases spanning the gap.